The sequence of this T cell receptor beta chain was determined in a study of shared clonotypes between healthy human individuals. The CDR3 is 15 residues long. The V and J ends lost 6 bases and 2 bases respectively, with 17 bases between them. The germline V gene encodes CDR1 SQVTM and CDR2 ANQGSEA. Only in-frame clones appear in the TCRdb table, and some are missing; sequencing was by immunoSEQ multiplex PCR. Of fewer than 600,000 clones listed, around 76% are singletons. The chain carries TRBV29-1 and TRBJ2-4, with no clear D. Sequenced input: PBMCs. The sequence was obtained from a woman aged 35 to 49 in good health. Some clones in this sample may be carry-over from other donors' samples. The CDR3 here is CSVRWPKPTKNIQYF. CDR3 coding DNA: TGCAGCGTCCGGTGGCCGAAACCGACCAAAAACATTCAGTACTTC.